Following are 23 T cell receptor beta chains from one sample sequenced in a study of Tregs in tolerant kidney transplant recipients. Recipients received nonmyeloablative bone marrow transplants from related graft donors, with transient mixed chimerism. Libraries were prepared by immunoSEQ multiplex PCR; TCRdb keeps only in-frame clonotypes and omits some of them. This sample's clone table lists approximately 30,000 clones. This sample comprised CD4+ T cells from blood (PBMCs), obtained 24 months after the transplant. The receptors come from a human patient who received a combined kidney and bone marrow transplant. The graft donor may account for some of the T cells.

A word on this clone: The DNA ends 3 residues before the CDR3 does, and the rest of the CDR3 is filled in from the germline J gene. This chain uses TRBV5-5 with TRBJ1-5, with D possibly TRBD1 on 5 matching bases. The CDR3 runs 15 residues. Trimming cost V 5 bases and J 7 bases, with 19 bases left between them. Germline V gives CDR1 SGHKS, CDR2 YYEKEE (reference sequence). CDR3 bases read: TGTGCCAGCAGTTTTACGCAGGGTTTGGGGCAGCCC. Translating it yields CASSFTQGLGQP. The CDR3, in full, reads CASSFTQGLGQPQHF.

Worth noting for this clone: The read ends 3 residues early relative to the CDR3; the germline J gene fills the gap. This rearrangement joins TRBV19 to TRBJ1-2; the D is unclear. The CDR3 is made up of 12 amino acids. From germline, CDR1 is LNHDA and CDR2 SQIVND (reference sequence). V shed 7 bases and J shed 1 base, with 7 bases lying between them. The CDR3 sequence is CASKKGNYGYTF. The CDR3 DNA, read in part, is TGTGCCAGTAAAAAGGGTAACTATGGC.

CDR3 sequence reads: CASSRTGKLYNEQFF. Partial CDR3 DNA: TGTGCCAGTAGTCGCACAGGAAAACTCTACAATGAG. This chain joins TRBV19 and TRBJ2-1; the D gene is possibly TRBD1 (5 bases). The CDR3 end lies 3 residues beyond the end of the read and is filled in from the germline J gene. Germline assignment: CDR1 LNHDA and CDR2 SQIVND (reference sequence). Trimming left V 5 bases short and J 3 bases short, with 14 bases between. The CDR3 runs 15 residues.

Concerning this clone itself: The read ends 3 residues early relative to the CDR3; the germline J gene fills the gap. V is TRBV2 and J is TRBJ2-3, with D possibly TRBD1 on 6 matching bases. Per germline, CDR1 SNHLY and CDR2 FYNNEI. V was cut by 3 bases and J by 5 bases, with 15 bases left in between. CDR3 length equals 15 residues. The CDR3 region is CASSDTGSYLDTQYF. The CDR3 bases that were read are TGTGCCAGCAGTGATACAGGGTCCTATTTAGATACG.

A remark on this clone: The read is 3 residues too short to cover the CDR3 end, so that end is filled in from the germline J gene. The genes are TRBV19 and TRBJ2-6; 10 bases line up with TRBD1. Germline assignment: CDR1 LNHDA and CDR2 SQIVND (reference sequence). J was trimmed by 0 bases and V by 4 bases; bases with no gene match: 9. The length of the CDR3 is 19 residues. The CDR3 loop is CASSTWEGQGISGANVLTF. The part of the CDR3 DNA that was read is TGTGCCAGTAGTACCTGGGAGGGACAGGGGATCTCTGGGGCCAACGTC. The full variable domain, completed using reference TRBV19 and TRBJ2-6, is DGGITQSPKYLFRKEGQNVTLSCEQNLNHDAMYWYRQDPGQGLRLIYYSQIVNDFQKGDIAEGYSVSREKKESFPLTVTSAQKNPTAFYLCASSTWEGQGISGANVLTFGAGSRLTVL.

CDR3 in amino acids: CASSHGTSYEQYF. The covered CDR3 bases are TGTGCCAGCTCACATGGGACTTCCTACGAG. The V call is TRBV18, the J call TRBJ2-7, with TRBD2 as a possible D gene (6 bases). The CDR3 end lies 3 residues beyond the end of the read and is filled in from the germline J gene. Per the germline V gene, CDR1 is KGHSH and CDR2 is LQKENI. V shed 4 bases and J shed 1 base, with 8 bases lying between them. This CDR3 spans 13 amino acids.

Concerning this clone: The read terminates 3 residues ahead of where the CDR3 ends, so the germline J gene completes it. The chain joins TRBV5-1 to TRBJ2-3, with 7 bases identical to TRBD2. V lost 4 bases and J lost 6; bases outside the gene matches: 8. Germline lookup yields CDR1 SGHRS and CDR2 YFSETQ. The CDR3 extends over 14 amino acids. The sequenced part of the CDR3 DNA is TGCGCCAGCAGCGGGGGGGTGTCAACGGATACG. Translation: CASSGGVSTDT. The entire CDR3 is CASSGGVSTDTQYF.

A remark on this clone: The read gets to within 3 residues of the CDR3 end, and the germline J gene fills in the rest. The chain links TRBV18 to TRBJ2-5; tentative D call: TRBD1 (5 bases). Looked up from germline, CDR1 is KGHSH and CDR2 is LQKENI. The V gene lost 5 bases and the J gene lost 0 bases, with 16 bases spanning the gap. This CDR3 has 16 residues. The covered CDR3 bases are TGTGCCAGCTCATCAACGACCCCAGGGAACCAAGAGACC. Protein: CASSSTTPGNQET. The entire CDR3 protein is CASSSTTPGNQETQYF. The full variable domain, in which reference TRBV18 and TRBJ2-5 provide the parts outside the CDR3, is NAGVMQNPRHLVRRRGQEARLRCSPMKGHSHVYWYRQLPEEGLKFMVYLQKENIIDESGMPKERFSAEFPKEGPSILRIQQVVRGDSAAYFCASSSTTPGNQETQYFGPGTRLLVL.

In the case of this clone: The sequence runs out 3 residues before the end of the CDR3; the remainder is reconstructed from the germline J gene. The V gene is TRBV14, the J gene TRBJ1-6; D unclear. From germline, CDR1 is SGHDN and CDR2 FVKESK. The CDR3 contains 12 residues. With 0 bases removed from V and 10 bases from J, the gap between germline ends came to 4 bases. The sequenced part of the CDR3 DNA is TGTGCCAGCAGCCAAGAGCAGTCACCC. Its protein product is CASSQEQSP. In full, the CDR3 reads CASSQEQSPLHF.

As for this clone: The sequence runs out 3 residues before the end of the CDR3; the remainder is reconstructed from the germline J gene. The gene calls are TRBV10-3 and TRBJ2-5, with D possibly TRBD1 on 5 matching bases. Trimming removed 10 bases from V and 2 bases from J, with 14 bases in between. Germline V lookup: CDR1 ENHRY, CDR2 SYGVKD. This CDR3 has 13 residues. CDR3 sequence: CATFDRVQETQYF. CDR3 DNA, as far as it was read: TGTGCCACCTTCGACAGAGTGCAAGAGACC.

As regards this clone: The read ends 3 residues early relative to the CDR3; the germline J gene fills the gap. The chain employs TRBV19 and TRBJ2-1; 7 positions match TRBD1. The CDR3 has 15 residues. Trimming removed 6 bases from V and 0 bases from J; junction bases left unmatched: 5. Germline lookup yields CDR1 LNHDA and CDR2 SQIVND (reference sequence). The CDR3 region is CASSGTASSYNEQFF. The sequenced part of the CDR3 DNA is TGTGCCAGTAGCGGGACAGCGAGCTCCTACAATGAG.

Details on this clone: The junction does not match germline at one end; this may be a read error. Read coverage stops 3 residues before the CDR3 terminus; the germline J gene supplies the remainder. The V gene is TRBV7-7, the J gene TRBJ2-3; TRBD1 aligns across 7 bases. CDR1 is SSHAT, CDR2 FNYEAQ, per germline (reference sequence). This CDR3 region has 17 residues. The CDR3 reads CASSPSLTGFYTDTQYF. The CDR3 bases that were read are TGTGCTAGCAGCCCGAGCCTGACAGGGTTTTACACAGATACG. Complete variable domain (other parts from reference TRBV7-7 and TRBJ2-3): GAGVSQSPRYKVTKRGQDVTLRCDPISSHATLYWYQQALGQGPEFLTYFNYEAQPDKSGLPSDRFSAERPEGSISTLTIQRTEQRDSAMYRCASSPSLTGFYTDTQYFGPGTRLTVL.

Comment on this clone: The missing CDR3 end, 3 residues past where the read stops, is filled in from the germline J gene. The gene calls are TRBV10-3 and TRBJ2-7; 10 bases map to TRBD2. The CDR3 totals 15 residues. The J segment lost 6 bases and the V segment lost 0 bases, leaving 5 bases of the junction unmatched. Germline V gene lookup returns CDR1 ENHRY and CDR2 SYGVKD. The DNA read from the CDR3 is TGTGCCATCAGTGAGTCTACTAGCGGGAAGGGCGAG. Protein: CAISESTSGKGE. The whole CDR3 sequence is CAISESTSGKGEQYF.

Turning to this clone: The CDR3 is cut off 3 residues early in the read; its end comes from the germline J gene. The gene calls are TRBV19 and TRBJ2-7, with 8 bases identical to TRBD1. Per the germline V gene, CDR1 is LNHDA and CDR2 is SQIVND (reference sequence). CDR3 size: 14 residues. Trimming took 5 bases from V and 4 from J; bases not matched to a gene: 7. CDR3 DNA, as far as it was read: TGTGCCAGTAGTGGGACAGGCAAGTGGTACGAG. Translation: CASSGTGKWYE. The whole CDR3 protein is CASSGTGKWYEQYF.

On this clone itself: The CDR3 end is not reached by the read, which stops 3 residues before it; the germline J gene fills it in. This sequence joins TRBV7-9 and TRBJ1-1; D uncertain. V lost 5 bases and J lost 5, with 15 bases in between. The CDR3 totals 14 residues. Germline V gene lookup returns CDR1 SEHNR and CDR2 FQNEAQ (reference sequence). This CDR3 reads CASSRSSLVTEAFF. The sequenced part of the CDR3 DNA is TGTGCCAGCAGCCGTAGTAGCCTTGTGACTGAA.

As to this clone: The read halts 3 residues ahead of the CDR3 end, with the missing end drawn from the germline J gene. This chain uses TRBV18 with TRBJ2-7, with TRBD1 identical over 8 bases. The CDR3 sequence is 15 residues long. Per the germline V gene, CDR1 is KGHSH and CDR2 is LQKENI. J gave up 6 bases and V 0 bases, and 7 bases lay outside the gene matches. The part of the CDR3 DNA that was read is TGTGCCAGCTCACCACCGGGACAGGCCCCCTTCGAG. Protein sequence: CASSPPGQAPFE. The CDR3 in full is CASSPPGQAPFEQYF. Together with reference TRBV18 and TRBJ2-7, the CDR3 gives the full variable domain: NAGVMQNPRHLVRRRGQEARLRCSPMKGHSHVYWYRQLPEEGLKFMVYLQKENIIDESGMPKERFSAEFPKEGPSILRIQQVVRGDSAAYFCASSPPGQAPFEQYFGPGTRLTVT.

Here the CDR3 reads CASSDPGTGFYGYTF. The DNA read from the CDR3 is TGCGCCAGCAGTGACCCCGGGACAGGGTTCTACGGC. The rearrangement joins TRBV10-1 to TRBJ1-2, with 9 bases fitting TRBD1. Read sequence stops 3 residues before the CDR3 end, and the germline J gene provides the missing end. CDR1 is WNHNN, CDR2 SYGVQD, per germline (reference sequence). The CDR3 has 15 residues.

Notes on this clone: One end of the junction is discordant with germline, which a read error may explain. The sequenced fragment ends 3 residues before the CDR3 boundary, so the rest is inferred from the germline J gene. This chain uses TRBV4-2 with TRBJ2-3; 8 positions agree with TRBD2. From germline, CDR1 is LGHNA and CDR2 YNFKEQ. The CDR3 has 16 amino acids. The DNA read from the CDR3 is TGCGCCAGCAGCCAACGTCCTAGCGGGCAGACAGATACG. This encodes CASSQRPSGQTDT. The entire CDR3 is CASSQRPSGQTDTQYF.

Concerning this clone itself: The DNA ends 3 residues before the CDR3 does, and the rest of the CDR3 is filled in from the germline J gene. The genes are TRBV19 and TRBJ2-3; D possibly corresponds to TRBD1 (5 bases). V lost 1 base and J lost 0, with 11 bases in between. CDR1 and CDR2 (germline): LNHDA, SQIVND (reference sequence). This CDR3 spans 16 amino acids. The CDR3 loop is CASSIGGQTSTDTQYF. Incomplete CDR3 DNA: TGTGCCAGTAGTATAGGCGGACAAACTAGCACAGATACG.

Worth noting for this clone: The read stops 3 residues short of the end of the CDR3; the missing end is completed from the germline J gene. J is TRBJ2-5 and V is TRBV30, with TRBD1 matching over 9 bases. Germline V gives CDR1 GTSNPN, CDR2 SVGIG (reference sequence). V lost 3 bases and J lost 5; bases outside the gene matches: 4. This CDR3 is 13 amino acids long. The part of the CDR3 DNA that was read is TGTGCCTGGAGACAACAGGGGGCTGAGACC. Its protein is CAWRQQGAET. The entire CDR3 protein reads CAWRQQGAETQYF.

Turning to this clone: With the read ending 3 residues before the CDR3 end, the germline J gene is used to fill in that end. The chain recombines TRBV20-1 with TRBJ2-5; D remains unclear. Germline CDR1 is DFQATT and CDR2 is SNEGSKA (reference sequence). This CDR3 contains 12 residues. V dropped 5 bases and J dropped 0 bases, with 7 bases sitting between them. CDR3 DNA, as far as it was read: TGCAGTGCTGGCCGGGACCAAGAGACC. As protein: CSAGRDQET. The full CDR3 protein is CSAGRDQETQYF.

To note about this clone: With the read ending 3 residues before the CDR3 end, the germline J gene is used to fill in that end. V gene TRBV10-2 combines with J gene TRBJ2-2, with 7 bases matching TRBD1. The CDR3 runs 17 residues. Germline CDR1 reads WSHSY; CDR2 reads SAAADI. The V gene end was trimmed by 4 bases and the J gene end by 4 bases; junction bases not matched to a gene: 12. CDR3 DNA, as far as it was read: TGCGCCAGCAGTGGGGAGAAATACAGGGGAGTCACCGGGGAG. This translates into CASSGEKYRGVTGE. The CDR3 in its entirety is CASSGEKYRGVTGELFF.

The CDR3 loop reads CASSPPTGVKIDTQYF. CDR3 bases read: TGTGCCAGCTCACCACCGACAGGGGTGAAGATAGATACG. V usage is TRBV18 and J usage is TRBJ2-3; 8 bases agree with TRBD1. The read is 3 residues too short to cover the CDR3 end, so that end is filled in from the germline J gene. The CDR3 has 16 amino acids. The germline CDR1 and CDR2 sequences are KGHSH and LQKENI. J lost 5 bases, V lost 0 bases, and 7 bases had no gene match. The variable domain in full, with the rest retrieved from reference TRBV18 and TRBJ2-3, is NAGVMQNPRHLVRRRGQEARLRCSPMKGHSHVYWYRQLPEEGLKFMVYLQKENIIDESGMPKERFSAEFPKEGPSILRIQQVVRGDSAAYFCASSPPTGVKIDTQYFGPGTRLTVL.